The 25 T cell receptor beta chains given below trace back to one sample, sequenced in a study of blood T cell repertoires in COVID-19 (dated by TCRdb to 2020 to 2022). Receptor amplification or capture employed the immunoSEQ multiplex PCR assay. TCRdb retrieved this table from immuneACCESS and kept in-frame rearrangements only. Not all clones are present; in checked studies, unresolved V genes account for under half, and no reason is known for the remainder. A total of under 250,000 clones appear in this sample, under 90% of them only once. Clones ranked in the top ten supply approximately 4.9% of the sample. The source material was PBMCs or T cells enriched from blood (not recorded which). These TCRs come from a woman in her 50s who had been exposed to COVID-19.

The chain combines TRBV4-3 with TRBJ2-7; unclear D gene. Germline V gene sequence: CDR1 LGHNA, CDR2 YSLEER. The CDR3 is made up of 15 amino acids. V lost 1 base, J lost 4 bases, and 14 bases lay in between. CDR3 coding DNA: TGCGCCAGCAGCCAAGGTCTTAGCAGTGAGTACGAGCAGTACTTC. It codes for CASSQGLSSEYEQYF.

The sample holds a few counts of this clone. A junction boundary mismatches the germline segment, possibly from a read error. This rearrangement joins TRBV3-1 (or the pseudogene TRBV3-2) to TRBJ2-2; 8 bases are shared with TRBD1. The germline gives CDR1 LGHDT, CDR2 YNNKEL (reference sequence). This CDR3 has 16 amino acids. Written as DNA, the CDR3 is TGTGCCAGCACCCAAGGAGATGACGGACAGGGCGGGGAGCTGTTTTTT. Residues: CASTQGDDGQGGELFF.

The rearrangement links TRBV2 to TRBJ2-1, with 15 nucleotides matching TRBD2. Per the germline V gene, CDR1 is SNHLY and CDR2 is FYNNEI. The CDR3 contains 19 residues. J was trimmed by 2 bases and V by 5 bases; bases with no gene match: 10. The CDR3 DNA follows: TGTGCCAGCAGTATTGGACTAGCGGGGGGGCTCAGGGCCTACAATGAGCAGTTCTTC. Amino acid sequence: CASSIGLAGGLRAYNEQFF.

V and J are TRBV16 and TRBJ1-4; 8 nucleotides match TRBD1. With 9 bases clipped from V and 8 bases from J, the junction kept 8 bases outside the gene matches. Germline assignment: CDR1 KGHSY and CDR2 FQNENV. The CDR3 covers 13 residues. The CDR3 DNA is TGTGCCAGTACCCGGGACAGGCAAGAAAAACTGTTTTTT. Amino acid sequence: CASTRDRQEKLFF. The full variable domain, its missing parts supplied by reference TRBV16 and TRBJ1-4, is GEEVAQTPKHLVRGEGQKAKLYCAPIKGHSYVFWYQQVLKNEFKFLISFQNENVFDETGMPKERFSAKCLPNSPCSLEIQATKLEDSAVYFCASTRDRQEKLFFGSGTQLSVL.

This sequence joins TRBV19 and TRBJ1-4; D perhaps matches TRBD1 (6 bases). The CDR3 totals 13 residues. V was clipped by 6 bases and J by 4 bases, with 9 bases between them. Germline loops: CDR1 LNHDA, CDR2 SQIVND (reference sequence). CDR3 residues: CASSGQLNEKLFF. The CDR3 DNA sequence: TGTGCCAGTAGCGGACAGCTTAATGAAAAACTGTTTTTT.

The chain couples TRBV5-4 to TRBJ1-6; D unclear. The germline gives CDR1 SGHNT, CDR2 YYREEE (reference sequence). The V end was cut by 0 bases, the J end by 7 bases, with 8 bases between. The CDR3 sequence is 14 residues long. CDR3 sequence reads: CASSLATGNSPLHF. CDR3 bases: TGTGCCAGCAGCTTGGCCACGGGGAATTCACCCCTCCACTTT. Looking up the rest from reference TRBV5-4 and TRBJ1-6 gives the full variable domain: ETGVTQSPTHLIKTRGQQVTLRCSSQSGHNTVSWYQQALGQGPQFIFQYYREEENGRGNFPPRFSGLQFPNYSSELNVNALELDDSALYLCASSLATGNSPLHFGNGTRLTVT.

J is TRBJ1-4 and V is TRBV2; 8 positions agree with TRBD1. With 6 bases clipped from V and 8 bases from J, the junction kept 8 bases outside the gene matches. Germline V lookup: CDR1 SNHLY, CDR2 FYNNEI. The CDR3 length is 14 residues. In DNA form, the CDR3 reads TGTGCCAGCAGCTCGGACAGGGTGGTCGAAAAACTGTTTTTT. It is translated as CASSSDRVVEKLFF.

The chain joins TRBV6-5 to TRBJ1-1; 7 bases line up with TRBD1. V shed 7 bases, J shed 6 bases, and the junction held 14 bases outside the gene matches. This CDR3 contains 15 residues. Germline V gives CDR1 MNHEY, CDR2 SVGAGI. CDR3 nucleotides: TGTGCCAGCACCGGGTTCTCCAGGGGGATCGCTGAAGCTTTCTTT. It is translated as CASTGFSRGIAEAFF.

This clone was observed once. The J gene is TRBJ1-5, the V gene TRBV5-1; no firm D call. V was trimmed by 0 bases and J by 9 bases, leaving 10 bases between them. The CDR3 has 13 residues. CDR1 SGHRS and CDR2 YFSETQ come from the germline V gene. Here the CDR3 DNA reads TGCGCCAGCAGCTTGGCAGGTCAGTCGCCCCAGCATTTT. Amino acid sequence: CASSLAGQSPQHF.

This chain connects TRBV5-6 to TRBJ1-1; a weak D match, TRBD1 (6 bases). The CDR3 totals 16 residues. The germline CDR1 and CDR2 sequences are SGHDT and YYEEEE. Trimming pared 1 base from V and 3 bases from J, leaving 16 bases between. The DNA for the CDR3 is TGTGCCAGCAGCTTGTTCGCAGGGGCTTTGGACACTGAAGCTTTCTTT. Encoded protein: CASSLFAGALDTEAFF.

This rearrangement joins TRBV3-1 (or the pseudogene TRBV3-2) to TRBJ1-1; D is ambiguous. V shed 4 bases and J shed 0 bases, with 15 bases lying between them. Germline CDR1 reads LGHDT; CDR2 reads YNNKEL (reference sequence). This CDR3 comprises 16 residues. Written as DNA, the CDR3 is TGTGCCAGCAGCCCCGCGACGGGTCTGCTGAACACTGAAGCTTTCTTT. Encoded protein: CASSPATGLLNTEAFF.

CDR3 loop: CASTEVGRTDEQFF. CDR3 bases: TGTGCCAGTACAGAGGTAGGCCGAACGGATGAGCAGTTCTTC. The gene calls are TRBV19 and TRBJ2-1; D unclear. The CDR3 sequence is 14 residues long. The germline gives CDR1 LNHDA, CDR2 SQIVND (reference sequence). Trimming stripped 7 bases from V and 8 bases from J, with 18 bases between.

The CDR3 sequence is CASTLSGGGSPLHF. The CDR3 bases are TGTGCCAGCACCTTGAGCGGGGGTGGTTCACCCCTCCACTTT. This chain joins TRBV28 and TRBJ1-6; TRBD1 might be the D (5 bases). Germline CDR1 and CDR2: MDHEN and SYDVKM. The CDR3 totals 14 residues. Trimming stripped 7 bases from V and 9 bases from J, with 16 bases between.

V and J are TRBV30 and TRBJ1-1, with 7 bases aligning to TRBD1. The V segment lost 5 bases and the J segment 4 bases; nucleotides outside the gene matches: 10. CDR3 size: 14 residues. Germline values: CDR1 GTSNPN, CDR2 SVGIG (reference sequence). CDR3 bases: TGTGCCTGGTCCACCGGGACAGCCAGCACTGAAGCTTTCTTT. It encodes CAWSTGTASTEAFF.

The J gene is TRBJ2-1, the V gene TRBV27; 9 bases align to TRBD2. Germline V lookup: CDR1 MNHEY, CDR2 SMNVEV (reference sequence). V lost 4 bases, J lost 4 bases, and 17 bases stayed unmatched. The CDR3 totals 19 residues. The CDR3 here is CASSSDRVSAGGTYNEQFF. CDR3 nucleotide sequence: TGTGCCAGCAGTTCTGACAGGGTGTCCGCGGGGGGGACTTACAATGAGCAGTTCTTC.

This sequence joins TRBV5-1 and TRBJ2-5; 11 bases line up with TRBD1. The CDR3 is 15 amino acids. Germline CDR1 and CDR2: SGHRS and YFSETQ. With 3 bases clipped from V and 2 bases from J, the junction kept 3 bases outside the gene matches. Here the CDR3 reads CASSWGTGGQETQYF. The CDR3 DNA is TGCGCCAGCAGCTGGGGGACAGGGGGACAAGAGACCCAGTACTTC.

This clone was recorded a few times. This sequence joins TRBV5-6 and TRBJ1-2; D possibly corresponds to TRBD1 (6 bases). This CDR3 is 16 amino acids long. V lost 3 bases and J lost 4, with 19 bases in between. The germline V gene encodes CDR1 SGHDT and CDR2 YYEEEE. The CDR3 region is CASSWGLQGLSYGYTF. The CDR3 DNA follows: TGTGCCAGCAGCTGGGGTCTACAGGGACTATCCTATGGCTACACCTTC.

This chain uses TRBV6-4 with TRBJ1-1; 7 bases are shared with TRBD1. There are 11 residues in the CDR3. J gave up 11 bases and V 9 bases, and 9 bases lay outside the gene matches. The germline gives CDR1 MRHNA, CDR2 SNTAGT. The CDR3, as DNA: TGTGCCAGAAACCGACAGGGAAGGGCTTTCTTT. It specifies CARNRQGRAFF.

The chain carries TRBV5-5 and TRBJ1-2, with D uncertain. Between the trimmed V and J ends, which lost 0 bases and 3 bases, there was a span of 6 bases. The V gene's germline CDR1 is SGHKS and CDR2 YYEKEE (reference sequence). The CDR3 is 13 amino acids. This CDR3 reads CASSLARDYGYTF. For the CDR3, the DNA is TGTGCCAGCAGCTTGGCGAGGGACTATGGCTACACCTTC.

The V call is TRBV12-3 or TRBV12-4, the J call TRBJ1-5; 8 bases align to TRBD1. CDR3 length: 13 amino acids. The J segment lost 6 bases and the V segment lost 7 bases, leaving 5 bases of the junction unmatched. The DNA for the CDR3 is TGTGCCAGCACAAGACAGGGGCCTCAGCCCCAGCATTTT. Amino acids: CASTRQGPQPQHF.

CDR3 sequence reads: CASSLEGTGLSGANVLTF. The CDR3 nucleotides are TGTGCCAGCAGCTTAGAAGGGACAGGGTTGAGCGGGGCCAACGTCCTGACTTTC. The J gene is TRBJ2-6, the V gene TRBV11-2, with 9 bases fitting TRBD1. This CDR3 region has 18 residues. CDR1 is SGHAT and CDR2 is FQNNGV in the germline V gene. V trimming: 0 bases; J trimming: 4 bases; junction bases outside the gene matches: 7. The full variable domain, rest sourced from reference TRBV11-2 and TRBJ2-6, is EAGVAQSPRYKIIEKRQSVAFWCNPISGHATLYWYQQILGQGPKLLIQFQNNGVVDDSQLPKDRFSAERLKGVDSTLKIQPAKLEDSAVYLCASSLEGTGLSGANVLTFGAGSRLTVL.

DNA for the CDR3: TGTGCCTGGAGCCCCGGTGGAGCGGGGAGGTATGAGCAGTTCTTC. This codes for CAWSPGGAGRYEQFF. The rearrangement links TRBV30 to TRBJ2-1; 7 positions match TRBD2. The V gene's germline CDR1 is GTSNPN and CDR2 SVGIG (reference sequence). The CDR3 has 15 residues. The ends lost 3 bases at V and 8 bases at J; junction bases unmatched: 13.

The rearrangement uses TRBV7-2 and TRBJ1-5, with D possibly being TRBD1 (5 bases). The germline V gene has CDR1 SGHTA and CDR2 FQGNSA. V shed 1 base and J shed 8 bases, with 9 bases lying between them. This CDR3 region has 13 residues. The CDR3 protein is CASSLGGEKPQHF. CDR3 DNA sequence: TGTGCCAGCAGCTTAGGGGGGGAGAAGCCCCAGCATTTT. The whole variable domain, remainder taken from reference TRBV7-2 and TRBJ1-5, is GAGVSQSPSNKVTEKGKDVELRCDPISGHTALYWYRQSLGQGLEFLIYFQGNSAPDKSGLPSDRFSAERTGGSVSTLTIQRTQQEDSAVYLCASSLGGEKPQHFGDGTRLSIL.

The CDR3 sequence: CSVEIGISGIYNEQFF. DNA for the CDR3: TGCAGCGTTGAAATAGGGATAAGCGGAATATACAATGAGCAGTTCTTC. The chain has TRBV29-1 and TRBJ2-1; perhaps TRBD2 as D (5 bases). Germline lookup yields CDR1 SQVTM and CDR2 ANQGSEA. Trimming shortened V by 2 bases and J by 4 bases, and 18 bases separated the two germline ends. The CDR3 runs 16 residues.

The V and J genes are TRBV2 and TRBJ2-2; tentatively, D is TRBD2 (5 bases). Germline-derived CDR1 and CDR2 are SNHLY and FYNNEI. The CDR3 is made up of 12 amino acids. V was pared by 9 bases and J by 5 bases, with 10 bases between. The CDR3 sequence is CASLGNTGELFF. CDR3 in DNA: TGTGCCAGTCTCGGGAATACCGGGGAGCTGTTTTTT.